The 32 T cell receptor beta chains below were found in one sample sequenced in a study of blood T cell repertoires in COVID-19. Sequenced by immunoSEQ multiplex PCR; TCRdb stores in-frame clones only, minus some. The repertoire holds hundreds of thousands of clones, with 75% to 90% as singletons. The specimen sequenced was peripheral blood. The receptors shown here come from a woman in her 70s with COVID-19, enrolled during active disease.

In DNA form, the CDR3 reads TGTGCCAGCAGTCCCAGGGGAGCTAACTATGGCTACACCTTC. This sequence encodes CASSPRGANYGYTF. V gene TRBV2 combines with J gene TRBJ1-2, with D possibly TRBD1 on 6 matching bases. The CDR3 spans 14 residues. The germline CDR1 and CDR2 sequences are SNHLY and FYNNEI. V shed 5 bases and J shed 0 bases, with 10 bases lying between them. Supplemented by reference TRBV2 and TRBJ1-2, the full variable domain reads EPEVTQTPSHQVTQMGQEVILRCVPISNHLYFYWYRQILGQKVEFLVSFYNNEISEKSEIFDDQFSVERPDGSNFTLKIRSTKLEDSAMYFCASSPRGANYGYTFGSGTRLTVV.

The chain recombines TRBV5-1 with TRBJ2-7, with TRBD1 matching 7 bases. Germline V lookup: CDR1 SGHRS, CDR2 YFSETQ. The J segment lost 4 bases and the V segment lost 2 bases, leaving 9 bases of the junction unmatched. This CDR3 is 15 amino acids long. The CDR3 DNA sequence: TGCGCCAGCAGCTTAGTTACCGGGACAGCTTACGAGCAGTACTTC. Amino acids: CASSLVTGTAYEQYF.

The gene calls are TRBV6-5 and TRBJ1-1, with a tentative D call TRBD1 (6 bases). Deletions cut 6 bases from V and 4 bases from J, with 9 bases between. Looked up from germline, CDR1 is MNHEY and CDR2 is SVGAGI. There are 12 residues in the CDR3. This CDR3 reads CASRTGFTEAFF. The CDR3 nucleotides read TGTGCCAGCAGGACAGGATTCACTGAAGCTTTCTTT.

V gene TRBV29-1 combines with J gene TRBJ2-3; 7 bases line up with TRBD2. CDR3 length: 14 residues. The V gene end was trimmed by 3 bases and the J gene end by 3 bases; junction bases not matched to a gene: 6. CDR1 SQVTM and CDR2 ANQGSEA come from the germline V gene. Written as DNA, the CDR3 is TGCAGCGTTGACTTTTGGGGGGGTACAGATACGCAGTATTTT. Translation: CSVDFWGGTDTQYF.

CDR3 sequence reads: CASSRGPGQAYEQYF. In nucleotides, the CDR3 is TGTGCCAGCAGCCGGGGGCCGGGACAGGCCTACGAGCAGTACTTC. The chain carries TRBV7-2 and TRBJ2-7, with TRBD1 matching 8 bases. The CDR3 covers 15 residues. Trimming removed 5 bases from V and 2 bases from J; junction bases left unmatched: 8. Germline V lookup: CDR1 SGHTA, CDR2 FQGNSA.

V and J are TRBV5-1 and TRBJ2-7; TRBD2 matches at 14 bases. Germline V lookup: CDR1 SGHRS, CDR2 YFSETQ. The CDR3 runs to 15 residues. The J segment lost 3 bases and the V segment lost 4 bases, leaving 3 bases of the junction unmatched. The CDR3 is CASSAGTSGGYEQYF. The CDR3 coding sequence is TGCGCCAGCAGCGCAGGGACTAGCGGGGGCTACGAGCAGTACTTC.

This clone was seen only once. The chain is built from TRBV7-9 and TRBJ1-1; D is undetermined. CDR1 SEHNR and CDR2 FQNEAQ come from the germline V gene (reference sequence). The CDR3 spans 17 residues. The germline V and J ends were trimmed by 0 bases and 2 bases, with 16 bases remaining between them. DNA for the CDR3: TGTGCCAGCAGCTTAGCGTCCCGCACAGATCTAAACACTGAAGCTTTCTTT. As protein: CASSLASRTDLNTEAFF.

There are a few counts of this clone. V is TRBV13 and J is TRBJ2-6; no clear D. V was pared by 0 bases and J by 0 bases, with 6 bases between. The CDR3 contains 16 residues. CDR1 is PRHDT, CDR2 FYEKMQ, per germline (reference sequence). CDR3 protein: CASSLGRSSGANVLTF. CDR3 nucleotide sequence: TGTGCCAGCAGCTTAGGGAGGAGCTCTGGGGCCAACGTCCTGACTTTC. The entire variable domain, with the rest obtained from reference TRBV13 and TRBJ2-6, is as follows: AAGVIQSPRHLIKEKRETATLKCYPIPRHDTVYWYQQGPGQDPQFLISFYEKMQSDKGSIPDRFSAQQFSDYHSELNMSSLELGDSALYFCASSLGRSSGANVLTFGAGSRLTVL.

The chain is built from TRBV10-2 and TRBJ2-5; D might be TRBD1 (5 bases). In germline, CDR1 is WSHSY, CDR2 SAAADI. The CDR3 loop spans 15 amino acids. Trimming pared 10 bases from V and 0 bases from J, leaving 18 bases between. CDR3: CAIRDSTGYQETQYF. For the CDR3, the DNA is TGCGCCATCCGAGATTCAACAGGCTACCAAGAGACCCAGTACTTC.

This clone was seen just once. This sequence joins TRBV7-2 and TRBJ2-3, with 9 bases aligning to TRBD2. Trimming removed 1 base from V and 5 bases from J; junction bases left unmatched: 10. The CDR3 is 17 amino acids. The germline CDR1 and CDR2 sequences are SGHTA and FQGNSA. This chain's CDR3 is CASSLGSGRGGGDTQYF. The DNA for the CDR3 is TGTGCCAGCAGCTTAGGATCTGGGCGGGGGGGCGGAGATACGCAGTATTTT.

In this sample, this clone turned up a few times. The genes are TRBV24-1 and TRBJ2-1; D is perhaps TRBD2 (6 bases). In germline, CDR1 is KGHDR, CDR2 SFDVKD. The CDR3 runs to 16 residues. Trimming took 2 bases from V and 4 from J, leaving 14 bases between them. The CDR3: CATSDSVAENYNEQFF. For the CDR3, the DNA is TGTGCCACCAGTGATTCGGTAGCGGAGAATTACAATGAGCAGTTCTTC.

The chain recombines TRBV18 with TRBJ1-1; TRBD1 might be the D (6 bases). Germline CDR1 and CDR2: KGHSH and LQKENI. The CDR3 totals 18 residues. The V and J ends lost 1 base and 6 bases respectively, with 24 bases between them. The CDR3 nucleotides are TGTGCCAGCTCACCACGAAGAAATCAACAGGGCGCATCCTCTGAAGCTTTCTTT. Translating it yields CASSPRRNQQGASSEAFF. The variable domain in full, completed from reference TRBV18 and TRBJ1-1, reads NAGVMQNPRHLVRRRGQEARLRCSPMKGHSHVYWYRQLPEEGLKFMVYLQKENIIDESGMPKERFSAEFPKEGPSILRIQQVVRGDSAAYFCASSPRRNQQGASSEAFFGQGTRLTVV.

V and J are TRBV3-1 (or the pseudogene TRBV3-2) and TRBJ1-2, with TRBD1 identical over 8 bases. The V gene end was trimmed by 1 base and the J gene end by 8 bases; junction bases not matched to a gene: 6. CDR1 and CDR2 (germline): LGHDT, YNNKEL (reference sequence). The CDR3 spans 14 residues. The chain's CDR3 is CASSQADRVGGYTF. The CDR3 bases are TGTGCCAGCAGCCAAGCGGACAGGGTAGGGGGCTACACCTTC.

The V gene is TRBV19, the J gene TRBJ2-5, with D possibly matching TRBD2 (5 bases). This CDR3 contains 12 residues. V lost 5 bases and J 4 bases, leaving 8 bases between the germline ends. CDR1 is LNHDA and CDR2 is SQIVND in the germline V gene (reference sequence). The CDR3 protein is CASSPGRETQYF. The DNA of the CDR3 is TGTGCCAGTAGTCCGGGGAGAGAGACCCAGTACTTC.

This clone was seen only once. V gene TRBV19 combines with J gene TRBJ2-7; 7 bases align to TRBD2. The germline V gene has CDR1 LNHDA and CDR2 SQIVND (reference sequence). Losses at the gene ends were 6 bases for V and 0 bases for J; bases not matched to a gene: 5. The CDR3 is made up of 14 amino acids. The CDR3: CASREGGSSYEQYF. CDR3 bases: TGTGCCAGTAGGGAGGGAGGGAGCTCCTACGAGCAGTACTTC.

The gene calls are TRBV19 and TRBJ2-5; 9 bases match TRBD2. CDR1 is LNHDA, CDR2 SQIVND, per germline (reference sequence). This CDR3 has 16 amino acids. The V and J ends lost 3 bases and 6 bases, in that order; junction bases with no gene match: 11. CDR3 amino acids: CASSMGLAGGLKTQYF. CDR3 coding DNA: TGTGCCAGTAGTATGGGTTTGGCGGGGGGGTTAAAGACCCAGTACTTC.

The CDR3 loop reads CASSQEEGDTQYF. The CDR3 DNA reads as TGCGCCAGCAGCCAAGAGGAGGGAGATACGCAGTATTTT. The chain employs TRBV4-3 and TRBJ2-3; tentative D call: TRBD2 (6 bases). Per the germline V gene, CDR1 is LGHNA and CDR2 is YSLEER. The CDR3 loop spans 13 amino acids. The V gene lost 0 bases and the J gene lost 5 bases, with 6 bases spanning the gap.

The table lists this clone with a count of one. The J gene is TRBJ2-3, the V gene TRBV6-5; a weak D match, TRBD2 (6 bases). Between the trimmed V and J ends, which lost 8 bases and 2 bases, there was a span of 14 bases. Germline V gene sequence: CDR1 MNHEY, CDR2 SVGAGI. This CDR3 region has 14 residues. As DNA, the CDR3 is TGTGCCAGCCAACGGGGGTTGGACACAGATACGCAGTATTTT. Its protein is CASQRGLDTDTQYF.

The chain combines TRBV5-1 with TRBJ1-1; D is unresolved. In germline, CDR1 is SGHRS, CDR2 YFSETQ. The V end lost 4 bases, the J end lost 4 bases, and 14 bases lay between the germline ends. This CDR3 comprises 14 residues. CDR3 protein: CASSHALGSTEAFF. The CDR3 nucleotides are TGCGCCAGCAGCCACGCTTTGGGGAGCACTGAAGCTTTCTTT. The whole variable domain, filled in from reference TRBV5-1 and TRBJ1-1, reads KAGVTQTPRYLIKTRGQQVTLSCSPISGHRSVSWYQQTPGQGLQFLFEYFSETQRNKGNFPGRFSGRQFSNSRSEMNVSTLELGDSALYLCASSHALGSTEAFFGQGTRLTVV.

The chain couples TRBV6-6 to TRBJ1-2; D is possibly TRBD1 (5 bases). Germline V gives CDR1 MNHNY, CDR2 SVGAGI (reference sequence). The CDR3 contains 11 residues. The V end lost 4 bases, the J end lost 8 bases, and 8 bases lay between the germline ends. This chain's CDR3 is CASSWDWGYTF. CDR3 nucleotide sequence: TGTGCCAGCAGTTGGGACTGGGGCTACACCTTC.

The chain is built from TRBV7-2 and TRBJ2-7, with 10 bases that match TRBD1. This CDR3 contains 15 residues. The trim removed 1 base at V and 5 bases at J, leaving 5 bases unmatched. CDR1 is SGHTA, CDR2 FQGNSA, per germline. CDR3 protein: CASSLGGQGLDEQYF. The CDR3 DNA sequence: TGTGCCAGCAGCTTAGGGGGACAGGGGCTTGACGAGCAGTACTTC.

In DNA form, the CDR3 reads TGTGCCAGCAGCTCGGGGTGGGGGGATGGCTACACCTTC. It encodes CASSSGWGDGYTF. V gene TRBV5-6 combines with J gene TRBJ1-2; D perhaps matches TRBD1 (5 bases). The CDR3 runs to 13 residues. Germline CDR1 is SGHDT and CDR2 is YYEEEE. With 3 bases removed from V and 6 bases from J, the gap between germline ends came to 12 bases.

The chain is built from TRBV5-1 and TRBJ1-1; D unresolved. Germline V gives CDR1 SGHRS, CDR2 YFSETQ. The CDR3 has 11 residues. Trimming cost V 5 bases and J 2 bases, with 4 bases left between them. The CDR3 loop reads CASRQNTEAFF. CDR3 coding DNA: TGCGCCAGCAGACAAAACACTGAAGCTTTCTTT.

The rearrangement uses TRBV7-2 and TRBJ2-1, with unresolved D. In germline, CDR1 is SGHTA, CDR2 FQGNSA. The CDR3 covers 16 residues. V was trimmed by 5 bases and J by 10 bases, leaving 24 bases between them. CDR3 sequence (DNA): TGTGCCAGCAGCCCTCCGGGTATTCCCGGGTGGAGCGAGCAGTTCTTC. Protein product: CASSPPGIPGWSEQFF.

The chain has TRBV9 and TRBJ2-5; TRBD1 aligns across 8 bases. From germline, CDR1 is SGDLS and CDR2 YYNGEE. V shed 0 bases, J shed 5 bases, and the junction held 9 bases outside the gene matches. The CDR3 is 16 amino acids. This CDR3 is CASSVAGQGIGETQYF. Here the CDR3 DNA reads TGTGCCAGCAGCGTAGCAGGACAGGGAATAGGGGAGACCCAGTACTTC.

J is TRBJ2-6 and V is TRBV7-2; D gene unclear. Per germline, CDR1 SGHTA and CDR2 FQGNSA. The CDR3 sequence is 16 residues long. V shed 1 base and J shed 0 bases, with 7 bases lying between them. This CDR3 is CASSLGAGSGANVLTF. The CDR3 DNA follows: TGTGCCAGCAGCTTAGGGGCCGGCTCTGGGGCCAACGTCCTGACTTTC. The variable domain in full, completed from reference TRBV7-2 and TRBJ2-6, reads GAGVSQSPSNKVTEKGKDVELRCDPISGHTALYWYRQSLGQGLEFLIYFQGNSAPDKSGLPSDRFSAERTGGSVSTLTIQRTQQEDSAVYLCASSLGAGSGANVLTFGAGSRLTVL.

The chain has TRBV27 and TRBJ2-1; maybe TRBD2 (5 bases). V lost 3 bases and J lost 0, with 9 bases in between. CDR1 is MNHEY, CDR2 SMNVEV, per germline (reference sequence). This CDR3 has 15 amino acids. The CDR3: CASSFNSGSYNEQFF. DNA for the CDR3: TGTGCCAGCAGTTTTAACAGCGGCTCCTACAATGAGCAGTTCTTC.

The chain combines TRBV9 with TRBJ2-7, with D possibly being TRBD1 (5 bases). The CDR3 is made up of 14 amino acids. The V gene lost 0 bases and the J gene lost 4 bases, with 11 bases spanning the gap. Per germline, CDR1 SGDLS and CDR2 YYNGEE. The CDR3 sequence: CASSVGSQVYEQYF. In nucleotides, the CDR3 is TGTGCCAGCAGCGTAGGTTCACAGGTATACGAGCAGTACTTC. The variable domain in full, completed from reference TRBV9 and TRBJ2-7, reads DSGVTQTPKHLITATGQRVTLRCSPRSGDLSVYWYQQSLDQGLQFLIQYYNGEERAKGNILERFSAQQFPDLHSELNLSSLELGDSALYFCASSVGSQVYEQYFGPGTRLTVT.

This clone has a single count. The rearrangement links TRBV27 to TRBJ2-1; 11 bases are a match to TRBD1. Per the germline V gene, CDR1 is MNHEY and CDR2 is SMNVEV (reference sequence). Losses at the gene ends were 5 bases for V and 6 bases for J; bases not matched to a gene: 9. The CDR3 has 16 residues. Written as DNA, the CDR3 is TGTGCCAGCAGTCCCGCCCCGGACAGGGGGCGCAATGAGCAGTTCTTC. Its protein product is CASSPAPDRGRNEQFF.

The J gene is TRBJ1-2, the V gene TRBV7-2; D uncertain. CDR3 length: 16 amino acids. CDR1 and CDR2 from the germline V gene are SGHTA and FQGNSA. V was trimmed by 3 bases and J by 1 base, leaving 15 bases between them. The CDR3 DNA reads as TGTGCCAGCAGCTTTTCCGTTGGGCTGATTAACTATGGCTACACCTTC. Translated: CASSFSVGLINYGYTF.

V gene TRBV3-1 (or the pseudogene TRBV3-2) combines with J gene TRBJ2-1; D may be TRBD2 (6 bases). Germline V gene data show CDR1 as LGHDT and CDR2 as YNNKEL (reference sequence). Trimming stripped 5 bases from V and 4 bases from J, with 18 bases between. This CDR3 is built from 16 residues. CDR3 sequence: CASSGRDSKLYNEQFF. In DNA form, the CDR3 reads TGTGCCAGCAGCGGACGGGACTCCAAACTTTACAATGAGCAGTTCTTC.

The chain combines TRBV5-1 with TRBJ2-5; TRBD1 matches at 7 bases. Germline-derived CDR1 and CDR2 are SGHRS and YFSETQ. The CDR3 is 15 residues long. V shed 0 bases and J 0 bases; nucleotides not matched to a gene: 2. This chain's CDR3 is CASSLGTGYQETQYF. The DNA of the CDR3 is TGCGCCAGCAGCTTGGGGACAGGATACCAAGAGACCCAGTACTTC.